This TCR beta chain was recorded in a study of T cells in Graves' hyperthyroidism and ophthalmopathy. Overall study results and limits: Ophthalmopathy stood apart from stable hyperthyroidism in a 13 V-J model.

Turning to this clonotype: As yet, its antigen is unknown.

The hyperthyroidism was newly diagnosed and had lasted under 2 months; the patients were aged 18 to 65. Uncontrolled infection, other autoimmune disease, pregnancy or lactation disqualified patients from enrolment. It was at first hyperthyroidism diagnosis, before any ophthalmopathy symptoms, that the blood sample was taken. The TCR beta CDR3 regions underwent amplification using RNA transcripts as the source. A set of HTBI primers served as the primers for a first-round RT-PCR of the TCR CDR3. TCRdb called the multiplex PCR reads again in MiXCR, with one record for every CDR3 protein. The sample lists about 250,000 distinct CDR3 sequences, roughly 15% occurring once. Trimming stripped 2 bases from V and 6 bases from J, with 22 bases between. Germline V gives CDR1 SGHRS, CDR2 YFSETQ. The CDR3 covers 17 residues.

The sequence derives from a woman aged 50 to 65 with Graves' hyperthyroidism that later progressed to Graves' ophthalmopathy. Sequences were obtained from blood. The genes are TRBV5-1 and TRBJ2-3, with a possible D match to TRBD2 (6 bases). In nucleotides, the CDR3 is TGCGCCAGCAGCTTTGGAACGGGAGTTGGTCTCCCCGATACGCAGTATTTT. Encoded protein: CASSFGTGVGLPDTQYF.